The 14 T cell receptor beta chains given below trace back to one sample, sequenced in a study of cytomegalovirus exposure and HLA in healthy donors. PCR involved 60 Vbeta and 13 Jbeta primers. The repertoire was sequenced with immunoSEQ multiplex PCR; TCRdb's copy has only in-frame clones and lacks some. The sample carries around 150,000 clones, about 83% recorded once. Sequences were obtained from PBMCs. The origin of the receptors is a young woman in good health and CMV-seronegative.

This clone showed up just a few times. The limits of the CDR3 on the DNA are not certain, so only TCRdb's listed CDR3 is given. The rearrangement joins TRBV21-1 to TRBJ1-1; no check of the table's D call, TRBD1, against the DNA was made. TRBV21-1 is flagged as a pseudogene. The CDR3 numbers 14 amino acids, ends counted. CDR3 in amino acids: CASSIWGAGTEAFF.

The CDR3 loop reads CASSRTGEADTQYF. The DNA of the CDR3 is TGTGCCAGCAGTCGGACAGGGGAGGCAGATACGCAGTATTTT. The V call is TRBV6-6, the J call TRBJ2-3; 9 positions agree with TRBD1. The V and J ends lost 5 bases and 4 bases, in that order; junction bases with no gene match: 4. Germline V gene sequence: CDR1 MNHNY, CDR2 SVGAGI (reference sequence). This CDR3 contains 14 residues.

The chain combines TRBV28 with TRBJ1-6, with TRBD1 as a possible D gene (6 bases). Germline V gene lookup returns CDR1 MDHEN and CDR2 SYDVKM. The length of the CDR3 is 18 residues. The V and J ends lost 3 bases and 0 bases respectively, with 15 bases between them. The CDR3 nucleotides are TGTGCCAGCAGTTTTGACAGGACCAGGAGCTCCTATAATTCACCCCTCCACTTT. Translating it yields CASSFDRTRSSYNSPLHF.

The chain is built from TRBV29-1 and TRBJ1-2; 9 nucleotides align to TRBD1. The V gene's germline CDR1 is SQVTM and CDR2 ANQGSEA. With 7 bases clipped from V and 6 bases from J, the junction kept 9 bases outside the gene matches. The CDR3 has 13 residues. CDR3 coding DNA: TGCAGCGCCGGATACAGGGGGCAGGATGGCTACACCTTC. It codes for CSAGYRGQDGYTF.

The CDR3 region is CASSLGGGTQETQYF. For the CDR3, the DNA is TGCGCCAGCAGCTTGGGAGGAGGGACCCAAGAGACCCAGTACTTC. This sequence joins TRBV5-1 and TRBJ2-5, with D possibly being TRBD2 (6 bases). This CDR3 comprises 15 residues. Deletions cut 0 bases from V and 1 base from J, with 10 bases between. In germline, CDR1 is SGHRS, CDR2 YFSETQ.

V usage is TRBV5-4 and J usage is TRBJ2-1; 9 positions agree with TRBD1. The germline V gene has CDR1 SGHNT and CDR2 YYREEE (reference sequence). The CDR3 consists of 14 residues. J gave up 7 bases and V 0 bases, and 2 bases lay outside the gene matches. The CDR3 region has the DNA TGTGCCAGCAGCTTGGACAGGGGGCAGAATGAGCAGTTCTTC. Encoded protein: CASSLDRGQNEQFF.

The chain links TRBV5-1 to TRBJ2-7; 8 nucleotides align to TRBD2. J lost 5 bases, V lost 0 bases, and 1 base had no gene match. In germline, CDR1 is SGHRS, CDR2 YFSETQ. The CDR3 contains 13 residues. The CDR3 region is CASSLGTSHEQYF. DNA of the CDR3: TGCGCCAGCAGCTTGGGGACTAGCCACGAGCAGTACTTC.

The genes are TRBV19 and TRBJ1-5, with 7 bases identical to TRBD1. CDR1 and CDR2 (germline): LNHDA, SQIVND (reference sequence). The CDR3 spans 13 residues. The V gene end was trimmed by 9 bases and the J gene end by 6 bases; junction bases not matched to a gene: 8. The CDR3 protein is CASRRWDSQPQHF. The DNA of the CDR3 is TGTGCCAGCCGAAGGTGGGACAGTCAGCCCCAGCATTTT.

This clone was seen a single time. The junction and the germline gene differ at one end; a read error may be behind it. The chain recombines TRBV7-8 with TRBJ2-7; TRBD2 aligns across 11 bases. Per the germline V gene, CDR1 is SGHVS and CDR2 is FQNEAQ. CDR3 length: 18 amino acids. CDR3 residues: CASSLARLAGGPTYAQYF. Written as DNA, the CDR3 is TGTGCCAGCAGCTTAGCTCGGCTAGCGGGGGGCCCCACCTACGCGCAGTACTTC.

The chain is built from TRBV10-3 and TRBJ2-7, with 7 nucleotides matching TRBD2. CDR1 is ENHRY and CDR2 is SYGVKD in the germline V gene. The CDR3 sequence is 20 residues long. V shed 2 bases, J shed 3 bases, and the junction held 22 bases outside the gene matches. In DNA, the CDR3 is TGTGCCATCAGTGAGATCGGTAGCGGGCGCAACTTAGGTAGACTCTACGAGCAGTACTTC. It is translated as CAISEIGSGRNLGRLYEQYF.

The chain recombines TRBV7-9 with TRBJ1-2, with 10 positions matching TRBD1. CDR3 length: 17 residues. V shed 5 bases and J 1 base; nucleotides not matched to a gene: 10. Germline V gene lookup returns CDR1 SEHNR and CDR2 FQNEAQ (reference sequence). The CDR3 loop reads CASSAGTGDNDNYGYTF. DNA of the CDR3: TGTGCCAGCAGCGCAGGGACAGGGGATAATGATAACTATGGCTACACCTTC.

The CDR3 region is CASSLSRGWGTDTQYF. The CDR3 region has the DNA TGTGCCAGCAGTTTATCGCGGGGGTGGGGCACAGATACGCAGTATTTT. This chain uses TRBV27 with TRBJ2-3; 7 bases line up with TRBD2. The germline gives CDR1 MNHEY, CDR2 SMNVEV (reference sequence). The CDR3 runs 16 residues. V shed 0 bases, J shed 1 base, and the junction held 4 bases outside the gene matches.

In its sample, this clone was seen a few times. The gene calls are TRBV7-2 and TRBJ1-2; 11 bases agree with TRBD1. The CDR3 is made up of 13 amino acids. V was pared by 4 bases and J by 7 bases, with 2 bases of the junction left unmatched. Per germline, CDR1 SGHTA and CDR2 FQGNSA. The CDR3 loop is CASSSDRGPGYTF. For the CDR3, the DNA is TGTGCCAGCAGCTCGGACAGGGGGCCTGGCTACACCTTC.

The chain couples TRBV29-1 to TRBJ2-7; perhaps TRBD1 as D (5 bases). CDR1 SQVTM and CDR2 ANQGSEA come from the germline V gene. This CDR3 comprises 16 residues. V lost 3 bases, J lost 2 bases, and 20 bases lay in between. In nucleotides, the CDR3 is TGCAGCGTTGAGGTGGGGCCCGGTTCGAATGCCTACGAGCAGTACTTC. Translated: CSVEVGPGSNAYEQYF.